This TCR beta chain stems from a study of low-dose radiotherapy and immunotherapy resistance in tumors. The time point here: after trial treatment. Treatment reported: LDRT plus nivolumab, ipilimumab, low-dose cyclophosphamide and aspirin (RACIN trial). As concerns this clonotype: A much larger clone sits a single nucleotide away, making a read error possible.

Primers used for first-strand cDNA, a TRAV- and TRBV-specific set, covered both alpha and beta chains. TCR amplification used approximately 19 PCR cycles, a constant-region primer and a V-primer adapter. TCRdb analysed the reads with MiXCR anew, one entry per CDR3 protein. The table shows tens of thousands of distinct CDR3 sequences, with around 20% occurring only once. Germline V gives CDR1 SGHTA, CDR2 FQGTGA. CDR3 length: 16 residues. This sample comprised PBMCs, obtained after low-dose radiotherapy plus immunotherapy. This chain connects TRBV7-3 to TRBJ2-2; 7 positions match TRBD1. The receptor comes from a female donor with ovarian cancer. The CDR3: CASSSTGAPNTGEPFF. The CDR3 DNA is TGTGCCAGCAGCTCCACAGGGGCCCCGAACACCGGGGAGCCGTTTTTT. The full variable domain, rest sourced from reference TRBV7-3 and TRBJ2-2, is GAGVSQTPSNKVTEKGKYVELRCDPISGHTALYWYRQSLGQGPEFLIYFQGTGAADDSGLPNDRFFAVRPEGSVSTLKIQRTERGDSAVYLCASSSTGAPNTGEPFFGEGSRLTVL.